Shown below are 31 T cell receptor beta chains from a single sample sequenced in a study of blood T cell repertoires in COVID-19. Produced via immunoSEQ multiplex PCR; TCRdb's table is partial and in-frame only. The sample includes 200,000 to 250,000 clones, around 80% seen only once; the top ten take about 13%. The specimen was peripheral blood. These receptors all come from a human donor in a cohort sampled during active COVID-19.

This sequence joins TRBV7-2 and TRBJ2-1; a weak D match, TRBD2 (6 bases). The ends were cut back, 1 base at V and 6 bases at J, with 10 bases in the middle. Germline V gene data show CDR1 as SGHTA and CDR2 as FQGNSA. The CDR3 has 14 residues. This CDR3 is CASSLGLAINEQFF. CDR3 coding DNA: TGTGCCAGCAGCTTAGGGCTAGCGATCAATGAGCAGTTCTTC.

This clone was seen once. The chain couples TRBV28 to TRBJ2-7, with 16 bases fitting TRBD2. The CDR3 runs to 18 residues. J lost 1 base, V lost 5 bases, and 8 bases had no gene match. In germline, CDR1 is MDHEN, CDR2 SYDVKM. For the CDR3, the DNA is TGTGCCAGCAGTAACCCGGGACTAGCGGGAGGGCCTTCCTACGAGCAGTACTTC. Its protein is CASSNPGLAGGPSYEQYF.

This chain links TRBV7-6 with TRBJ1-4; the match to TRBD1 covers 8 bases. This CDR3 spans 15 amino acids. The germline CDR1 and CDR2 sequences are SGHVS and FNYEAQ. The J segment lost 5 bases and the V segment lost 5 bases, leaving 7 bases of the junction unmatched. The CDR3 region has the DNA TGTGCCAGCAGCGAACAGGGGGGCGAAAATGAAAAACTGTTTTTT. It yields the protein CASSEQGGENEKLFF.

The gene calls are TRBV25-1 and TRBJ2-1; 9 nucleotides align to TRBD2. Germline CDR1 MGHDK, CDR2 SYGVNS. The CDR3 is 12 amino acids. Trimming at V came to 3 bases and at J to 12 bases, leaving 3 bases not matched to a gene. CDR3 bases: TGTGCCAGCAGTGAGACTAGCGGCCGGCAGTTCTTC. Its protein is CASSETSGRQFF.

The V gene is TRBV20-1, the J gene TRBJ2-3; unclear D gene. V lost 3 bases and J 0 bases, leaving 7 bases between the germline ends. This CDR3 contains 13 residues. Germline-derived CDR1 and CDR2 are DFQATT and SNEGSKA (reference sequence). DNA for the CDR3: TGCAGTGCTAGTTCTACTAGCACAGATACGCAGTATTTT. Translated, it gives CSASSTSTDTQYF.

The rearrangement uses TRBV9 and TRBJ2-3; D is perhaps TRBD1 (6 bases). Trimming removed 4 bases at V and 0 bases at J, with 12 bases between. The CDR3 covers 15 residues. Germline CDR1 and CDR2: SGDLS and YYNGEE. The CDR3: CASSPRTASTDTQYF. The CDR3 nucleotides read TGTGCCAGCAGCCCCCGGACAGCCAGCACAGATACGCAGTATTTT.

The CDR3 nucleotides are TGTGCCACCAGACCCCGGGACAGGGGTCCCACAGATACGCAGTATTTT. Its translation: CATRPRDRGPTDTQYF. The rearrangement links TRBV15 to TRBJ2-3; 10 bases agree with TRBD1. CDR3 length: 16 amino acids. V was pared by 6 bases and J by 2 bases, with 8 bases of the junction left unmatched. Germline V lookup: CDR1 LNHNV, CDR2 YYDKDF (reference sequence). The full variable domain, with the rest looked up from reference TRBV15 and TRBJ2-3, is DAMVIQNPRYQVTQFGKPVTLSCSQTLNHNVMYWYQQKSSQAPKLLFHYYDKDFNNEADTPDNFQSRRPNTSFCFLDIRSPGLGDTAMYLCATRPRDRGPTDTQYFGPGTRLTVL.

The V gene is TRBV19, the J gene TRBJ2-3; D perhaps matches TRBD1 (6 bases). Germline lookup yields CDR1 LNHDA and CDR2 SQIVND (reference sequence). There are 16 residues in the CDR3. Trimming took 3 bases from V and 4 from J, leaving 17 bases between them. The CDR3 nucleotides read TGTGCCAGTAGTATCGTACCCACAGGGATCGCAGATACGCAGTATTTT. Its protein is CASSIVPTGIADTQYF.

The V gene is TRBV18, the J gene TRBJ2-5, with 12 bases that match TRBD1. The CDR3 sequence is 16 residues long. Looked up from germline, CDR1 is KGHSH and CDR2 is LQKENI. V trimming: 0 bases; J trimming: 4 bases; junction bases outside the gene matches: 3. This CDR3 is CASSPPGQGAGETQYF. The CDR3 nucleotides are TGTGCCAGCTCACCACCGGGACAGGGGGCAGGAGAGACCCAGTACTTC.

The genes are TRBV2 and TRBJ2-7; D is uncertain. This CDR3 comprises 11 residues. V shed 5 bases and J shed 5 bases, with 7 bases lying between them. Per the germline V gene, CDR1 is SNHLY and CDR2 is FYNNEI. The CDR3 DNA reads TGTGCCAGCAGTCCCTTTGACGAGCAGTACTTC. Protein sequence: CASSPFDEQYF. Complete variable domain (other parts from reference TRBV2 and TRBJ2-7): EPEVTQTPSHQVTQMGQEVILRCVPISNHLYFYWYRQILGQKVEFLVSFYNNEISEKSEIFDDQFSVERPDGSNFTLKIRSTKLEDSAMYFCASSPFDEQYFGPGTRLTVT.

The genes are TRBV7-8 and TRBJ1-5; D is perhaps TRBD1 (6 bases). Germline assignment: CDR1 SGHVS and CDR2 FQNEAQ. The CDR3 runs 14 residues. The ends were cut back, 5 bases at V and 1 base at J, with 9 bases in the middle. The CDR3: CASSRDRSNQPQHF. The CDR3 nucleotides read TGTGCCAGCAGCCGTGACAGGAGCAATCAGCCCCAGCATTTT.

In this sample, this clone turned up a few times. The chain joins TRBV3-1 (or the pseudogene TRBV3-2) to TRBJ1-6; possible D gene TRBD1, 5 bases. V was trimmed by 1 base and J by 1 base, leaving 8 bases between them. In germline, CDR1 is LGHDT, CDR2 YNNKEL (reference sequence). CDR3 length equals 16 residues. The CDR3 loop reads CASSQVGGSYNSPLHF. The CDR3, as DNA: TGTGCCAGCAGCCAAGTGGGGGGATCCTATAATTCACCCCTCCACTTT.

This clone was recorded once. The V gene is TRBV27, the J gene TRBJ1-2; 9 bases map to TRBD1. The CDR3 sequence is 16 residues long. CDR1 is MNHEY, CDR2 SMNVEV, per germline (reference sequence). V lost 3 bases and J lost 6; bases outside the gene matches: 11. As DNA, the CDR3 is TGTGCCAGCAGTTTTGGACCCAACAGGGGGCAGGATGGCTACACCTTC. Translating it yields CASSFGPNRGQDGYTF.

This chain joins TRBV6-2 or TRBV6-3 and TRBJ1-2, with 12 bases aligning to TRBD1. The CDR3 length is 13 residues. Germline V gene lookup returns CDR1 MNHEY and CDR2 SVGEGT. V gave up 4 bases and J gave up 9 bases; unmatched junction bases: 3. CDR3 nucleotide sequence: TGTGCCAGCAGTTTCGGGACAGGGGGCAGCTACACCTTC. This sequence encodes CASSFGTGGSYTF.

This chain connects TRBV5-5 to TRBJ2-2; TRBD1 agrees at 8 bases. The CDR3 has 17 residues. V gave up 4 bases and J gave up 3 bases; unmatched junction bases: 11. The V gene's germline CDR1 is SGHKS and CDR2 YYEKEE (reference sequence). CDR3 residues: CASSTSRQGLDTGELFF. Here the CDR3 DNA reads TGTGCCAGCAGCACTTCAAGACAGGGGTTGGACACCGGGGAGCTGTTTTTT.

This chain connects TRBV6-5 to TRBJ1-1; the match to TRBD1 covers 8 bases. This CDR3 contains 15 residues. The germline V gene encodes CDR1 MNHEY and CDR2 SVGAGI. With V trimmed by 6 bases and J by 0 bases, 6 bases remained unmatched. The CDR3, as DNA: TGTGCCAGCAGCCGAGGGACAGGCCTGAACACTGAAGCTTTCTTT. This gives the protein CASSRGTGLNTEAFF.

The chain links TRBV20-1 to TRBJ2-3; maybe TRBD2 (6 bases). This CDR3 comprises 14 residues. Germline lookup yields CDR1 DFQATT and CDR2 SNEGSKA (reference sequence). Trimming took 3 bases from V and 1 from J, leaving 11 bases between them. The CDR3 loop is CSASQRRGTDTQYF. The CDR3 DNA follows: TGCAGTGCTAGTCAAAGGAGGGGCACAGATACGCAGTATTTT.

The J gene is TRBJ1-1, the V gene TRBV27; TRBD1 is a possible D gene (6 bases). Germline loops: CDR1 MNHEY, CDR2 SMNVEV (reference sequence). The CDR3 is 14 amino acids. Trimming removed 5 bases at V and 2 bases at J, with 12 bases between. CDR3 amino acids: CASSTRTANTEAFF. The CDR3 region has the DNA TGTGCCAGCAGTACCCGGACAGCCAACACTGAAGCTTTCTTT.

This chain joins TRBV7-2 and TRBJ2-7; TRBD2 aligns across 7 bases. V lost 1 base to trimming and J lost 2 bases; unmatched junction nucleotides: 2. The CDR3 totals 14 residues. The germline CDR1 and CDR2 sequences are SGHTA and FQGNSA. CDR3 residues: CASSLGGGPYEQYF. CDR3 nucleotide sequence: TGTGCCAGCAGCTTAGGCGGGGGTCCCTACGAGCAGTACTTC.

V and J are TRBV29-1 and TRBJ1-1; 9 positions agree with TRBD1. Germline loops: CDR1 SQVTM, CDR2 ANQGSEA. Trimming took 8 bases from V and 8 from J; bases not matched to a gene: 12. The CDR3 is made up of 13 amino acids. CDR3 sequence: CSTRGQGVLEAFF. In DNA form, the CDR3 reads TGCAGCACCAGGGGACAGGGAGTTCTCGAAGCTTTCTTT. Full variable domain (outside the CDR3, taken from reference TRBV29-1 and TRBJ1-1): SAVISQKPSRDICQRGTSLTIQCQVDSQVTMMFWYRQQPGQSLTLIATANQGSEATYESGFVIDKFPISRPNLTFSTLTVSNMSPEDSSIYLCSTRGQGVLEAFFGQGTRLTVV.

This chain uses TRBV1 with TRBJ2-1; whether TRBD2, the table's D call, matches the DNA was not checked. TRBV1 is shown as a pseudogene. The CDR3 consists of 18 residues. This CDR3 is CTSSPRKREGPPYNEQFF. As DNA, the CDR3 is TGCACCAGCAGCCCAAGGAAACGGGAGGGCCCGCCCTACAATGAGCAGTTCTTC.

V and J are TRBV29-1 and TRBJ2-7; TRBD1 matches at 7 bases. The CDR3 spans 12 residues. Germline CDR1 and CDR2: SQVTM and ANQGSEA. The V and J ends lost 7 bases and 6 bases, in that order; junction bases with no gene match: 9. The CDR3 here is CSAQQGPGEQYF. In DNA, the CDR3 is TGCAGCGCACAACAGGGGCCGGGCGAGCAGTACTTC.

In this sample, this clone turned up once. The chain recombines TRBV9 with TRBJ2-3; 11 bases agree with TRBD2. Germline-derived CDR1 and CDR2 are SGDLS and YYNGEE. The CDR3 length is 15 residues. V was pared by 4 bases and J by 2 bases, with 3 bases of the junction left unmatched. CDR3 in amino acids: CASSFSGGATDTQYF. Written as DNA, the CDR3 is TGTGCCAGCAGCTTTAGCGGGGGGGCCACAGATACGCAGTATTTT. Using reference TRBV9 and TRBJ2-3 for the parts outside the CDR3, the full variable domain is DSGVTQTPKHLITATGQRVTLRCSPRSGDLSVYWYQQSLDQGLQFLIQYYNGEERAKGNILERFSAQQFPDLHSELNLSSLELGDSALYFCASSFSGGATDTQYFGPGTRLTVL.

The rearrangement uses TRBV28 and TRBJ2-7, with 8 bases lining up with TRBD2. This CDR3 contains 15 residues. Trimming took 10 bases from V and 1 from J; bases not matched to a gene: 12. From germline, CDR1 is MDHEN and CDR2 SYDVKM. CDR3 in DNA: TGTGCCACCCGATTTTCCGGGGGGGGGTCCTACGAGCAGTACTTC. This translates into CATRFSGGGSYEQYF.

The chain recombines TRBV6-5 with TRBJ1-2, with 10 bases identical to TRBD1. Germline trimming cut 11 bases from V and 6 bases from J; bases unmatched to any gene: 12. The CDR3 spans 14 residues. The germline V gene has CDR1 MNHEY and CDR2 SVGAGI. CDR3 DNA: TGTGCCGCCCTGTGGGGACAGGGGATGGATGGCTACACCTTC. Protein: CAALWGQGMDGYTF.

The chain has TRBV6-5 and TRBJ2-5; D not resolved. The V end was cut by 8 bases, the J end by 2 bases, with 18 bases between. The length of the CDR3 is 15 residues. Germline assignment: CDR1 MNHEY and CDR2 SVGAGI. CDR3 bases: TGTGCCAGCGCACTCAACATAGGAGTACAAGAGACCCAGTACTTC. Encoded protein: CASALNIGVQETQYF.

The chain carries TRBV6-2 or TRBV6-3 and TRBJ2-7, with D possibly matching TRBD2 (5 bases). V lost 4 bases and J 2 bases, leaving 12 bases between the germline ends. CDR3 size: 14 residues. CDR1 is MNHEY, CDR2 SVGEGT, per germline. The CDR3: CASSFPDSTYEQYF. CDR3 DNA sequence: TGTGCCAGCAGTTTCCCGGACTCGACCTACGAGCAGTACTTC.

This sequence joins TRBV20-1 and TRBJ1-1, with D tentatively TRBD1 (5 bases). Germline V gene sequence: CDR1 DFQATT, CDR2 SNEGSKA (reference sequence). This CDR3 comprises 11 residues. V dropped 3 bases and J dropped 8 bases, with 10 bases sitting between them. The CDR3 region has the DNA TGCAGTGCTAGGAGTAAGGGGGAAGCTTTCTTT. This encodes CSARSKGEAFF.

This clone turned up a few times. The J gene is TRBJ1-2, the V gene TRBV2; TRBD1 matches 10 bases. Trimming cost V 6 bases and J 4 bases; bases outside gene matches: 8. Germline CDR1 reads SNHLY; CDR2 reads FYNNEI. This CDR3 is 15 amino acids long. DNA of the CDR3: TGTGCCAGCAGCCTCCGGACAGGGGGTTCCTATGGCTACACCTTC. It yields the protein CASSLRTGGSYGYTF.

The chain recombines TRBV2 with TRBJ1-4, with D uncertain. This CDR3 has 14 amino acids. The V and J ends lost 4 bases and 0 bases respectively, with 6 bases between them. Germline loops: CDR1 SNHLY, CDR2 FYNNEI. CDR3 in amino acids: CASSVSTTNEKLFF. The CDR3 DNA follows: TGTGCCAGCAGTGTGTCCACAACTAATGAAAAACTGTTTTTT.

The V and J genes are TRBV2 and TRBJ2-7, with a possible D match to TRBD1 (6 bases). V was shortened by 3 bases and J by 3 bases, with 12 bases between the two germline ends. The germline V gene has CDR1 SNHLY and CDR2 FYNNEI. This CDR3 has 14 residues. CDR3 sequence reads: CASSEQGKSYEQYF. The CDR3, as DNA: TGTGCCAGCAGTGAGCAGGGGAAGAGCTACGAGCAGTACTTC. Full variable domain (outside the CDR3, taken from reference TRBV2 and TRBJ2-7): EPEVTQTPSHQVTQMGQEVILRCVPISNHLYFYWYRQILGQKVEFLVSFYNNEISEKSEIFDDQFSVERPDGSNFTLKIRSTKLEDSAMYFCASSEQGKSYEQYFGPGTRLTVT.